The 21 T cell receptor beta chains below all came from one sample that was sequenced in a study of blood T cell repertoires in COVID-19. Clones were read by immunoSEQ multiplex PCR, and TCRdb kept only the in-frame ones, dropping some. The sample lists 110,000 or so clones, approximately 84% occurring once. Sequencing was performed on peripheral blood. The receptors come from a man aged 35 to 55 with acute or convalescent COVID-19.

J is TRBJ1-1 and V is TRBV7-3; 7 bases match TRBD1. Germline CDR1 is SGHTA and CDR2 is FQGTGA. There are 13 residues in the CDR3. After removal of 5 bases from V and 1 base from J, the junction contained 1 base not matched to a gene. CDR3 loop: CASSRDRNTEAFF. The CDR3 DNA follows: TGTGCCAGCAGCCGGGACAGGAACACTGAAGCTTTCTTT. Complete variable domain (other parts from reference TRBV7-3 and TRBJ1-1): GAGVSQTPSNKVTEKGKYVELRCDPISGHTALYWYRQSLGQGPEFLIYFQGTGAADDSGLPNDRFFAVRPEGSVSTLKIQRTERGDSAVYLCASSRDRNTEAFFGQGTRLTVV.

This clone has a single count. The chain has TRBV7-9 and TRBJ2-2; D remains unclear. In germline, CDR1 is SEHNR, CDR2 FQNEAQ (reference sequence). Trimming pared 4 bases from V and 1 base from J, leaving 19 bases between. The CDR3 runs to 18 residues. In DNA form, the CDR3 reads TGTGCCAGCAGCTCCTCCACGCCGAGGCTAGAGAACACCGGGGAGCTGTTTTTT. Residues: CASSSSTPRLENTGELFF. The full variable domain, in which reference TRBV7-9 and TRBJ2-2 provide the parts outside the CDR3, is DTGVSQNPRHKITKRGQNVTFRCDPISEHNRLYWYRQTLGQGPEFLTYFQNEAQLEKSRLLSDRFSAERPKGSFSTLEIQRTEQGDSAMYLCASSSSTPRLENTGELFFGEGSRLTVL.

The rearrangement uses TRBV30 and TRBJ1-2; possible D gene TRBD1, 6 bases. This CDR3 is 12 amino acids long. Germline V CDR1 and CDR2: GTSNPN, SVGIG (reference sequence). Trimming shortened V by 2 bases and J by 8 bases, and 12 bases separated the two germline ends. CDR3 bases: TGTGCCTGGAGTTCACAGGGCGCAGGCTACACCTTC. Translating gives CAWSSQGAGYTF.

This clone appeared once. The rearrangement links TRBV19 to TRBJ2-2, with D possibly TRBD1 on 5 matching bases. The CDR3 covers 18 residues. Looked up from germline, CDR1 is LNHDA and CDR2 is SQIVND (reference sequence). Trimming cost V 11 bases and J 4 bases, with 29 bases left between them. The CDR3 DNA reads TGTGCCGAATCTCCGAGACAGCAACGCCTAAGGTCCACCGGGGAGCTGTTTTTT. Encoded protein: CAESPRQQRLRSTGELFF.

The CDR3 sequence: CASSSLGGQETQYF. The CDR3 DNA follows: TGTGCCAGCAGCTCCCTGGGAGGGCAAGAGACCCAGTACTTC. The genes are TRBV11-1 and TRBJ2-5, with TRBD2 identical over 7 bases. Germline V gene lookup returns CDR1 SGHAT and CDR2 FQDESV (reference sequence). The ends lost 4 bases at V and 2 bases at J; junction bases unmatched: 4. The CDR3 contains 14 residues.

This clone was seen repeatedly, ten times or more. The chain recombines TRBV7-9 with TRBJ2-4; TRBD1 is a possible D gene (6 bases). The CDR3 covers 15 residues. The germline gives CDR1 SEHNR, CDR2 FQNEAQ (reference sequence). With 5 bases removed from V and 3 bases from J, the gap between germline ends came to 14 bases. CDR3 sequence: CASSPRGGGKNIQYF. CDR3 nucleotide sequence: TGTGCCAGCAGCCCCAGGGGCGGAGGCAAAAACATTCAGTACTTC.

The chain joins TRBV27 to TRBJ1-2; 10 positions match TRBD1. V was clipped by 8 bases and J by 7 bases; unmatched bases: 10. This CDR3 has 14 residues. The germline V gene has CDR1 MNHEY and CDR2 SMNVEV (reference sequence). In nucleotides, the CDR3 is TGTGCCAGCGCCTTGACAGGGGGCGCGAGTGGCTACACCTTC. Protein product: CASALTGGASGYTF.

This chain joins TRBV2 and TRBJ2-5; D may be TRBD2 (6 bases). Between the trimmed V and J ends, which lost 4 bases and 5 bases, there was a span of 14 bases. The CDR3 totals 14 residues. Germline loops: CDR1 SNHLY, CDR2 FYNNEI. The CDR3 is CASSGQGAGETQYF. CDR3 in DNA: TGTGCCAGCAGTGGTCAGGGTGCGGGGGAGACCCAGTACTTC.

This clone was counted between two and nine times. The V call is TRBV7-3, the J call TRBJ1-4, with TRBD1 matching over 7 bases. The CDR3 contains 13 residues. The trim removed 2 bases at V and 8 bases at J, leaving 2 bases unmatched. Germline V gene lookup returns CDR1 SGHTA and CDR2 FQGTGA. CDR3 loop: CASSLVTGEKLFF. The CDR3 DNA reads TGTGCCAGCAGCTTAGTGACAGGGGAAAAACTGTTTTTT.

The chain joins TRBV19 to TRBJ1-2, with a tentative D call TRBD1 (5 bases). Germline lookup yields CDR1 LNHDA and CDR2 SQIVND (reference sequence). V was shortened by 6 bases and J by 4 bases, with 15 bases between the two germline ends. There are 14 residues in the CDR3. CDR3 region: CASSQTVTIYGYTF. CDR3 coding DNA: TGTGCCAGTAGCCAGACAGTTACAATCTATGGCTACACCTTC.

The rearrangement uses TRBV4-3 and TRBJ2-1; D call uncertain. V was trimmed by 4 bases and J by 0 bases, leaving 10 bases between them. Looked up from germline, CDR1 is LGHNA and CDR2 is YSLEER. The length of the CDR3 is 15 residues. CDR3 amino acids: CASSPYLSSYNEQFF. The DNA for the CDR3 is TGCGCCAGCAGCCCGTATCTAAGCTCCTACAATGAGCAGTTCTTC.

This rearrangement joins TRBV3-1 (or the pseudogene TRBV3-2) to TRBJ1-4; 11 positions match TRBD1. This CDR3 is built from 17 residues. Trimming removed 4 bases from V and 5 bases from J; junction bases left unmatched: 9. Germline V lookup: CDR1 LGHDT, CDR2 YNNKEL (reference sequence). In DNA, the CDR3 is TGTGCCAGCAGCCGAGATATGGGACAGGGGGTAAATGAAAAACTGTTTTTT. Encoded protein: CASSRDMGQGVNEKLFF.

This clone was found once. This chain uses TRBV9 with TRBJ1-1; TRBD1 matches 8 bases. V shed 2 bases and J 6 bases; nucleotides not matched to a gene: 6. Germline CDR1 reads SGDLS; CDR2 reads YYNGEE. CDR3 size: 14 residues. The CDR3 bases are TGTGCCAGCAGCGTTTCAGGGGGCTGGTCTGAAGCTTTCTTT. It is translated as CASSVSGGWSEAFF.

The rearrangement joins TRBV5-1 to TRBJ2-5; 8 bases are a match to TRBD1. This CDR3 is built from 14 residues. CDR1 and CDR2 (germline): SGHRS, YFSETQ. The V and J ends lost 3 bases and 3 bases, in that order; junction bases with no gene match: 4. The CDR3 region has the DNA TGCGCCAGCAGCTCCCAGGACAGGGAAGAGACCCAGTACTTC. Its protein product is CASSSQDREETQYF.

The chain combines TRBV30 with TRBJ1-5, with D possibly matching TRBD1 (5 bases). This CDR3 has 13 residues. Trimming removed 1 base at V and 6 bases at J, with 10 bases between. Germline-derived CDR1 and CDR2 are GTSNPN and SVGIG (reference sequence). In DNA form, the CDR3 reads TGTGCCTGGAGTGAGGGGATGGCTCAGCCCCAGCATTTT. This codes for CAWSEGMAQPQHF.

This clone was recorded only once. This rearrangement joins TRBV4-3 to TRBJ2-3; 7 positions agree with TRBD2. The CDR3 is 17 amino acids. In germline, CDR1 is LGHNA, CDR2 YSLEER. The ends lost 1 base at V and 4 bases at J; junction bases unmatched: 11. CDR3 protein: CASSQVRAGGGADTQYF. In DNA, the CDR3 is TGCGCCAGCAGCCAAGTTCGGGCGGGCGGGGGAGCAGATACGCAGTATTTT.

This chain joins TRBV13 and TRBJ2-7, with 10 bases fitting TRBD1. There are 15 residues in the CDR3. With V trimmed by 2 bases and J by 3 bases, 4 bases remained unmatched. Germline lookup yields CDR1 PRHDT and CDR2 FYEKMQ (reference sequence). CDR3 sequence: CASSLFWTGGYEQYF. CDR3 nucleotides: TGTGCCAGCAGCTTATTTTGGACAGGGGGCTACGAGCAGTACTTC.

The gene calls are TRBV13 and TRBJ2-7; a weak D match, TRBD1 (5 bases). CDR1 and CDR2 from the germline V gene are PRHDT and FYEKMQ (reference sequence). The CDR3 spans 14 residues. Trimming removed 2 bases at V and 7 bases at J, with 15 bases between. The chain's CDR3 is CASSLTAAPGEQYF. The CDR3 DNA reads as TGTGCCAGCAGCTTAACGGCCGCACCAGGGGAGCAGTACTTC.

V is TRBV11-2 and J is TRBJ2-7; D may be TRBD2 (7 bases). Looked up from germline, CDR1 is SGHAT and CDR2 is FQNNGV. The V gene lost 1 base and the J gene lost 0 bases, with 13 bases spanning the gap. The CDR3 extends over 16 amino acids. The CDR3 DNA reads TGTGCCAGCAGCTTAGGGGTGGCGGGGGCCTCCTACGAGCAGTACTTC. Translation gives CASSLGVAGASYEQYF.

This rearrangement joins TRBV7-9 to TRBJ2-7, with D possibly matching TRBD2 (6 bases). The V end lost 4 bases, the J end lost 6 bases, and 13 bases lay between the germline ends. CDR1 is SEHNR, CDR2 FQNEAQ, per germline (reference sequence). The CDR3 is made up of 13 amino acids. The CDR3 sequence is CASSSGLDREQYF. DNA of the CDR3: TGTGCCAGCAGCTCGGGACTGGACCGCGAGCAGTACTTC.

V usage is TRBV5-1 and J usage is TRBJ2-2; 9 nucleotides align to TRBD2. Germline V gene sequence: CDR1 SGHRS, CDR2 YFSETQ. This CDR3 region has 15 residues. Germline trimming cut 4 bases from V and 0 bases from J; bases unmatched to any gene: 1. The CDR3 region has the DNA TGCGCCAGCAGCCGCGGGGGGGCGAACACCGGGGAGCTGTTTTTT. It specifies CASSRGGANTGELFF.